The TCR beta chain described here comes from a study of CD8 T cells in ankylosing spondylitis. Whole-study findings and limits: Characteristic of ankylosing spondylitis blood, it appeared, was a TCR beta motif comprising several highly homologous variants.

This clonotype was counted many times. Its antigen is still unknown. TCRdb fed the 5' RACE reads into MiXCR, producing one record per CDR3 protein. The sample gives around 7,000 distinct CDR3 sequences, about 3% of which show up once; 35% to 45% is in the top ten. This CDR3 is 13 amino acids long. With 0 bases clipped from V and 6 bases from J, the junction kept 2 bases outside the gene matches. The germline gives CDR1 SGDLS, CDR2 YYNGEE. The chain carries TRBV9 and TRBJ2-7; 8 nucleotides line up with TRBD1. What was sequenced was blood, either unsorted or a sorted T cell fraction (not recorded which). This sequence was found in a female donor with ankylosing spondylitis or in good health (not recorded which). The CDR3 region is CASSVGTGGEQYF. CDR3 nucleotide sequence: TGTGCCAGCAGCGTAGGCACAGGGGGCGAGCAGTACTTC.